Following are 31 T cell receptor beta chains from one sample sequenced in a study of blood T cell repertoires in COVID-19. Some clones are missing from TCRdb's copy, which holds only in-frame ones; the method was immunoSEQ multiplex PCR. This sample has about 49,000 clones, with approximately 90% found just once. Sequencing input: peripheral blood. All receptors derive from a human donor in a cohort sampled during active COVID-19.

This clone was picked up one time. CDR3 residues: CASSLYSRSSGNTIYF. CDR3 DNA: TGTGCCAGCAGCTTATATAGCAGATCCTCTGGAAACACCATATATTTT. The chain has TRBV11-2 and TRBJ1-3; D unclear. CDR3 length: 16 residues. V lost 2 bases to trimming and J lost 0 bases, with 11 bases between them. The germline CDR1 and CDR2 sequences are SGHAT and FQNNGV.

The chain carries TRBV7-9 and TRBJ1-6; D not resolved. Looked up from germline, CDR1 is SEHNR and CDR2 is FQNEAQ (reference sequence). Trimming took 3 bases from V and 7 from J, leaving 7 bases between them. The CDR3 has 13 residues. The CDR3 DNA sequence: TGTGCCAGCAGCTTGCAGGTCAATTCACCCCTCCACTTT. This translates into CASSLQVNSPLHF.

The rearrangement joins TRBV28 to TRBJ1-4; D might be TRBD1 (6 bases). Germline V gene data show CDR1 as MDHEN and CDR2 as SYDVKM. V lost 1 base and J 3 bases, leaving 9 bases between the germline ends. The CDR3 runs to 15 residues. The CDR3 sequence is CASSLYQGSNEKLFF. DNA for the CDR3: TGTGCCAGCAGTTTATACCAGGGGTCTAATGAAAAACTGTTTTTT.

The rearrangement uses TRBV20-1 and TRBJ1-1; D unresolved. V gave up 8 bases and J gave up 5 bases, with 9 bases separating them. CDR3 length equals 10 residues. Germline V gene sequence: CDR1 DFQATT, CDR2 SNEGSKA (reference sequence). The CDR3 coding sequence is TGCAGTCCCAGGTTAACTGAAGCTTTCTTT. This codes for CSPRLTEAFF.

The V gene is TRBV7-2, the J gene TRBJ2-7; 9 bases are a match to TRBD1. The CDR3 runs 16 residues. V shed 7 bases and J 3 bases; nucleotides not matched to a gene: 13. Germline CDR1 is SGHTA and CDR2 is FQGNSA. The CDR3 region is CASTGGPGQGIYEQYF. The DNA for the CDR3 is TGTGCCAGCACGGGTGGTCCGGGACAGGGAATCTACGAGCAGTACTTC.

This rearrangement joins TRBV4-2 to TRBJ2-1; 9 bases agree with TRBD2. With 1 base clipped from V and 9 bases from J, the junction kept 7 bases outside the gene matches. The germline V gene encodes CDR1 LGHNA and CDR2 YNFKEQ. The CDR3 covers 15 residues. The CDR3 loop is CASSQARGGASEQFF. CDR3 bases: TGTGCCAGCAGCCAAGCCCGCGGGGGGGCCTCTGAGCAGTTCTTC.

The chain carries TRBV6-5 and TRBJ1-4; 12 bases align to TRBD1. CDR3 size: 14 residues. CDR1 and CDR2 (germline): MNHEY, SVGAGI. V was pared by 6 bases and J by 9 bases, with 5 bases of the junction left unmatched. The CDR3 reads CASRGQGAGKKLFF. In DNA, the CDR3 is TGTGCCAGCAGGGGACAGGGGGCAGGGAAAAAACTGTTTTTT.

The chain has TRBV14 and TRBJ1-2; the D gene is possibly TRBD1 (6 bases). This CDR3 contains 14 residues. V was pared by 0 bases and J by 8 bases, with 13 bases between. Germline CDR1 SGHDN, CDR2 FVKESK. Here the CDR3 reads CASSQDTGRGGYTF. The DNA for the CDR3 is TGTGCCAGCAGCCAAGATACAGGGAGAGGCGGCTACACCTTC.

The chain joins TRBV5-6 to TRBJ2-7, with 8 bases matching TRBD1. This CDR3 spans 15 amino acids. Germline V CDR1 and CDR2: SGHDT, YYEEEE. The V segment lost 4 bases and the J segment 3 bases; nucleotides outside the gene matches: 9. In DNA, the CDR3 is TGTGCCAGCAGCCCCCTGACAGGGGAGAACTACGAGCAGTACGTC. Translation gives CASSPLTGENYEQYV.

The rearrangement uses TRBV18 and TRBJ1-3, with D hard to call. V gave up 2 bases and J gave up 3 bases, with 5 bases separating them. From germline, CDR1 is KGHSH and CDR2 LQKENI. This CDR3 spans 13 amino acids. The CDR3 region is CASSPTGGNTIYF. The CDR3, as DNA: TGTGCCAGCTCACCAACGGGTGGAAACACCATATATTTT.

This sequence joins TRBV27 and TRBJ1-2; 7 bases match TRBD1. Per the germline V gene, CDR1 is MNHEY and CDR2 is SMNVEV (reference sequence). The CDR3 spans 14 residues. Trimming took 6 bases from V and 7 from J; bases not matched to a gene: 11. CDR3 residues: CASRVGQAVSGYTF. CDR3 nucleotide sequence: TGTGCCAGCAGGGTCGGACAGGCCGTGAGTGGCTACACCTTC.

The chain employs TRBV12-3 or TRBV12-4 and TRBJ1-2; TRBD1 might be the D (6 bases). V was shortened by 4 bases and J by 5 bases, with 11 bases between the two germline ends. This CDR3 comprises 13 residues. CDR3 in amino acids: CASSYGQRYGYTF. The CDR3 nucleotides are TGTGCCAGCAGTTATGGACAGCGTTATGGCTACACCTTC.

This rearrangement joins TRBV6-5 to TRBJ1-1; 10 bases line up with TRBD1. Germline V gene data show CDR1 as MNHEY and CDR2 as SVGAGI. This CDR3 spans 14 amino acids. The trim removed 6 bases at V and 5 bases at J, leaving 6 bases unmatched. The CDR3 here is CASRQGQGMTEAFF. CDR3 in DNA: TGTGCCAGCAGACAGGGACAGGGGATGACTGAAGCTTTCTTT.

The chain links TRBV4-1 to TRBJ2-1, with 10 positions matching TRBD2. J was trimmed by 8 bases and V by 1 base; bases with no gene match: 11. This CDR3 has 17 amino acids. Germline assignment: CDR1 MGHRA and CDR2 YSYEKL. The CDR3 coding sequence is TGCGCCAGCAGCCAAGGTCTAGCGGGGGTTCTTATGCATGAGCAGTTCTTC. This codes for CASSQGLAGVLMHEQFF.

V is TRBV7-9 and J is TRBJ2-7; weak D call: TRBD2 (6 bases). This CDR3 spans 13 amino acids. V was shortened by 1 base and J by 6 bases, with 10 bases between the two germline ends. Germline V gene lookup returns CDR1 SEHNR and CDR2 FQNEAQ (reference sequence). CDR3 DNA: TGTGCCAGCAGCTTAGTTGGGGGAGGCGAGCAGTACTTC. Its translation is CASSLVGGGEQYF.

This chain joins TRBV3-1 (or the pseudogene TRBV3-2) and TRBJ2-7; TRBD2 matches 10 bases. This CDR3 comprises 15 residues. The V and J ends lost 1 base and 2 bases, in that order; junction bases with no gene match: 2. The germline gives CDR1 LGHDT, CDR2 YNNKEL (reference sequence). The CDR3 DNA reads TGTGCCAGCAGCCAAGCTAGCGGGAGCCCCTACGAGCAGTACTTC. This translates into CASSQASGSPYEQYF.

V and J are TRBV29-1 and TRBJ1-2; perhaps TRBD1 as D (5 bases). This CDR3 is 11 amino acids long. Germline CDR1 is SQVTM and CDR2 is ANQGSEA. The V end lost 6 bases, the J end lost 8 bases, and 13 bases lay between the germline ends. The CDR3 DNA is TGCAGCGTCAGGGAGGGAGAGGGCTACACCTTC. It encodes CSVREGEGYTF.

J is TRBJ2-2 and V is TRBV6-5, with TRBD1 matching 8 bases. Looked up from germline, CDR1 is MNHEY and CDR2 is SVGAGI. V trimming: 2 bases; J trimming: 1 base; junction bases outside the gene matches: 3. The CDR3 is 16 amino acids. CDR3 DNA: TGTGCCAGCAGTTACGACGGACAGGGGAACACCGGGGAGCTGTTTTTT. Amino acid sequence: CASSYDGQGNTGELFF.

The chain combines TRBV5-4 with TRBJ1-2; D possibly corresponds to TRBD1 (5 bases). The V gene lost 3 bases and the J gene lost 2 bases, with 14 bases spanning the gap. This CDR3 is built from 15 residues. CDR1 is SGHNT and CDR2 is YYREEE in the germline V gene (reference sequence). In DNA, the CDR3 is TGTGCCAGCAGCTCTCTCAGGGAAACCAACTATGGCTACACCTTC. It specifies CASSSLRETNYGYTF.

The gene calls are TRBV19 and TRBJ2-5; tentatively, D is TRBD2 (5 bases). Trimming left V 3 bases short and J 7 bases short, with 12 bases between. The germline gives CDR1 LNHDA, CDR2 SQIVND (reference sequence). The CDR3 is 13 amino acids. This CDR3 is CASSIGMSGTQYF. CDR3 sequence (DNA): TGTGCCAGTAGTATCGGGATGTCGGGGACCCAGTACTTC.

About this clone itself: Mismatch with germline at one junction end may stem from a read error. This chain connects TRBV7-4 to TRBJ2-3; 12 bases fit TRBD2. The length of the CDR3 is 12 residues. The germline V gene encodes CDR1 SGHVT and CDR2 SQSDAQ. The CDR3 region is CASSPGLAGGIF. Here the CDR3 DNA reads TGTGCCAGCAGCCCGGGGCTAGCGGGGGGGATATTT.

This rearrangement joins TRBV5-4 to TRBJ1-1; 7 positions agree with TRBD1. CDR3 length: 14 residues. Germline CDR1 SGHNT, CDR2 YYREEE (reference sequence). J gave up 3 bases and V 4 bases, and 6 bases lay outside the gene matches. The CDR3 region is CASSRTGGYTEAFF. In DNA form, the CDR3 reads TGTGCCAGCAGCCGGACAGGCGGGTACACTGAAGCTTTCTTT.

The chain recombines TRBV3-1 (or the pseudogene TRBV3-2) with TRBJ2-5, with 8 bases identical to TRBD1. CDR1 is LGHDT, CDR2 YNNKEL, per germline (reference sequence). This CDR3 is built from 20 residues. Unmatched junction bases numbered 20, after V lost 0 bases and J lost 5 bases. CDR3 amino acids: CASSQDHGFTRGRIGETQYF. The CDR3 DNA sequence: TGTGCCAGCAGCCAAGATCATGGGTTTACCAGGGGGCGAATTGGCGAGACCCAGTACTTC.

V gene TRBV27 combines with J gene TRBJ2-5; no reliable D call. The CDR3 has 14 amino acids. Germline CDR1 and CDR2: MNHEY and SMNVEV (reference sequence). The V end lost 6 bases, the J end lost 2 bases, and 13 bases lay between the germline ends. The CDR3 region is CASSPWSKQETQYF. The CDR3 nucleotides read TGTGCCAGCAGCCCCTGGAGCAAGCAAGAGACCCAGTACTTC.

This sequence joins TRBV19 and TRBJ2-1; D may be TRBD1 (5 bases). Per germline, CDR1 LNHDA and CDR2 SQIVND (reference sequence). The V end lost 6 bases, the J end lost 9 bases, and 15 bases lay between the germline ends. CDR3 size: 13 residues. The chain's CDR3 is CASSTIGASEQFF. In DNA form, the CDR3 reads TGTGCCAGTAGCACTATAGGGGCTAGTGAGCAGTTCTTC.

This chain joins TRBV10-2 and TRBJ1-1, with D perhaps TRBD1 (5 bases). The CDR3 is 14 residues long. Germline CDR1 WSHSY, CDR2 SAAADI. Trimming removed 7 bases from V and 7 bases from J, with 19 bases in between. In nucleotides, the CDR3 is TGCGCCAGCACGTGGGGGGGATGGAGGAGTGAAGCTTTCTTT. Its protein is CASTWGGWRSEAFF.

The chain uses TRBV14 and TRBJ2-3, with D possibly being TRBD1 (6 bases). The V gene's germline CDR1 is SGHDN and CDR2 FVKESK. This CDR3 is built from 12 residues. Trimming cost V 4 bases and J 6 bases, with 8 bases left between them. This CDR3 reads CASSLQGDTQYF. DNA for the CDR3: TGTGCCAGCAGCCTCCAGGGGGATACGCAGTATTTT.

This clone turned up a few times. The CDR3, as DNA: TGTGCCAGCAGCGGGACTAGGGGGCGTGATGGCTACACCTTC. Encoded protein: CASSGTRGRDGYTF. V and J are TRBV4-2 and TRBJ1-2; 7 bases map to TRBD1. Germline CDR1 LGHNA, CDR2 YNFKEQ. The CDR3 is 14 amino acids. V shed 5 bases, J shed 6 bases, and the junction held 9 bases outside the gene matches.

As DNA, the CDR3 is TGTGCCATCAGAAGACAGGGGGAGGTGGGTTCGGAGACCCAGTACTTC. Amino acids: CAIRRQGEVGSETQYF. This chain connects TRBV10-3 to TRBJ2-5, with TRBD1 matching over 9 bases. Germline CDR1 and CDR2: ENHRY and SYGVKD. CDR3 size: 16 residues. V was clipped by 6 bases and J by 5 bases; unmatched bases: 13.

The chain is built from TRBV6-5 and TRBJ2-1; 8 bases align to TRBD2. The CDR3 extends over 15 amino acids. Germline loops: CDR1 MNHEY, CDR2 SVGAGI. The ends lost 7 bases at V and 6 bases at J; junction bases unmatched: 11. CDR3 amino acids: CASTVSGSWGNEQFF. CDR3 DNA sequence: TGTGCCAGCACAGTCAGCGGGAGTTGGGGCAATGAGCAGTTCTTC.

The genes are TRBV4-1 and TRBJ2-3; weak D call: TRBD1 (6 bases). CDR3 length equals 16 residues. Trimming took 0 bases from V and 5 from J, leaving 15 bases between them. Germline V gene sequence: CDR1 MGHRA, CDR2 YSYEKL. CDR3 DNA: TGCGCCAGCAGCCAAGACATAGGGGGTGGTGTAGATACGCAGTATTTT. This sequence encodes CASSQDIGGGVDTQYF.